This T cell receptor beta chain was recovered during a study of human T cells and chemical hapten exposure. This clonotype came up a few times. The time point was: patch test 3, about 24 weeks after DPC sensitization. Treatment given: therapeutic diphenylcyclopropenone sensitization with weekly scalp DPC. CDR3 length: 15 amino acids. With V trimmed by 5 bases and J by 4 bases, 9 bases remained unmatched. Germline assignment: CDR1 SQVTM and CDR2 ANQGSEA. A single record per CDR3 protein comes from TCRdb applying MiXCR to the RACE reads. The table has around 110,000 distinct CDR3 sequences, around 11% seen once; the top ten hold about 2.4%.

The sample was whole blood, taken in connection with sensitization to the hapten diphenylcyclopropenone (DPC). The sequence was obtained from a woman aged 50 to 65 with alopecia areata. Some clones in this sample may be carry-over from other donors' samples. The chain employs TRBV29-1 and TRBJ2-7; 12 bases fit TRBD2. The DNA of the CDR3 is TGCAGCGTTTCATCTAGCGGGGGGGAAACGTACGAGCAGTACTTC. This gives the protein CSVSSSGGETYEQYF.